This record concerns one TCR beta chain sequence. Its antigen remains undetermined. No per-base quality is available; no much larger clone lies one base away. This sample is drawn from a study of blood T cell repertoires in COVID-19 (dated by TCRdb to 2020 to 2022). Some background on the complete study: Samples covering the acute and convalescent phases of COVID-19 were provided by collaborators in the United States, Italy and Spain. Nearly every sample came with metadata listing a de-identified subject ID, COVID-19 status, age in years and sex. Deeply sampled blood TCRbeta repertoires from subjects exposed to, actively infected with, or recovered from COVID-19 were included in the dataset. The prospective study material was composed of cDNA or gDNA derived from T cells, B-cell-depleted T cells, or PBMCs. The repertoires were released in a freely available public database meant as a resource for research on the immune response to SARS-CoV-2. Where HLA class I and class II types were available, the types were taken from metadata supplied by the sample provider, not from assay-based typing. The samples were drawn from the first 160 participants of the ongoing ImmuneRACE study and from over 950 subjects provided by 6 global collaborators. General findings and caveats noted by the study authors: How much clinical and demographic metadata was included differed by source and by participant, and the metadata was provided uncurated.

Collaborating institutions collected whole blood in K2EDTA tubes following their own protocols. Collaborator samples were shipped for TCRbeta analysis as frozen whole blood, isolated PBMCs, or DNA extracted from either sample type. The immunoSEQ Assay, a bias-controlled multiplex PCR, was used to amplify TCRbeta CDR3 regions from genomic DNA. The authors' pipeline ran thus. Nucleated cell counts per sample were estimated from amplification of reference gene primers within the assay. To quantify the absolute abundance of each unique TCRbeta CDR3 rearrangement, sequence reads were collapsed and filtered. Productive Simpson clonality was computed per sample as the square root of Simpson's diversity index over productive rearrangements. The clones in this table, taken by TCRdb from immuneACCESS, are in-frame only. Not every clone is retained; where verified, under half of the shortfall comes from an unresolved V gene, and the cause of the rest is unknown. That table supplies the V and J calls and clone size; D and trimming were determined from the DNA. The sample table holds about 81,000 clones, of which 86% were seen once. The biggest ten clones account for roughly 25% of the sample.

Sample: peripheral blood. The clonotype was recovered from a human donor in a cohort sampled during active COVID-19.

The CDR3 region: CASRSGQGNQPQHF. The DNA sequence reads TGTGCCAGTAGATCCGGACAGGGAAATCAGCCCCAGCATTTT. Recombination connected TRBV19 to TRBJ1-5; TRBD1 lines up with 8 middle nucleotides. The CDR3 holds 14 amino acids from the cysteine to the phenylalanine. The kept DNA is CDR3 alone, 42 bases in frame from the first base. V lost 6 bases and J lost 4 bases, and the count of bases not matched to a germline gene is 5. CDR1 LNHDA and CDR2 SQIVND were looked up in the germline V gene (reference sequence).